The source of this T cell receptor (beta chain) is a study of cytomegalovirus exposure and HLA in healthy donors (dated by TCRdb to the late 2010s). About the study as a whole: In an earlier analysis of about 560 of the donors, 250 to 300 Gb of sequence data and approximately 120 million unique TCR beta sequences from 150 million to 200 million T cells were reported. About 320 gigabases of sequencing data and approximately 93 million unique TCR sequences were included in an early release covering under 650 HLA-typed donors. Of the 300 to 450 genotyped donors, approximately 82% fell in the genetic ancestry cluster associated with self-reported Caucasian donors. The study aimed to test whether cataloging public T cell receptors could reveal signatures of past pathogen exposure. Using immunosequencing, the study profiled T cell repertoires from 666 subjects and related those repertoires to cytomegalovirus serostatus. In addition to the first cohort of roughly 700 subjects, a separate validation cohort of approximately 110 different subjects was used. High-throughput TCR immunosequencing, statistical association of individual TCRs with disease status, and machine learning were combined to predict cytomegalovirus infection status. A later analysis re-analyzed previously published TCR beta repertoires from about 600 donors and added high-resolution HLA genotyping to study TCR occurrence patterns. Rather than using new phenotypic data, the later analysis identified candidate immune exposures from TCR beta sequences and from how often those sequences occurred across donors. In an earlier analysis of a few hundred of the donors, high-throughput TCR beta sequencing was used to judge whether each TCR beta V gene segment behaved as functional or pseudogenic. Donor age, sex, ethnicity and CMV serostatus were compiled together with the repertoire data. In a later genetic analysis, genome-wide SNP genotypes for about 65% of the 666 donors were used, and that subset was treated as a discovery cohort. All discovery cohort repertoires had been generated on a single sequencing platform. Class I and class II HLA loci were covered by the typing at four-digit resolution. Typing coverage differed by locus: A, B, C, DRB1 and DQB1 were typed in roughly 629-630 donors, DQA1 in 500 to 550, DPA1 in approximately 610, and DPB1 in approximately 450. A handful of DR-DQ haplotypes were handled as single units for association and clustering because linkage in the cohort was strong. On average, roughly 240,000 unique TCR beta nucleotide sequences were sequenced per donor among 300 to 500 genotyped donors of the cohort, with about 19% of those sequences being non-productive.

Remarks on this clone: Its target antigen remains unknown. Within one base of it there is no much larger clone, and no base qualities were kept.

The CDR3 covers 15 residues, taking in both the cysteine and the phenylalanine. Of the read, only the CDR3 DNA is kept; its 45 bases are in frame from base 1. CDR1 and CDR2 are drawn from the germline V gene: SGDLS, YYNGEE. Unmatched junction bases come to 2, with V trimmed by 3 bases and J by 2 bases. In total, roughly 670 healthy bone marrow donors made up the cohort. At the time of sampling, all cohort members were nominally healthy, though unrecorded immune exposures were likely present. Of the approximately 700 cohort members, approximately 280 had positive CMV serostatus and 350 to 450 had negative CMV serostatus, and CMV serostatus was not recorded for the donor. Every donor gave a peripheral blood sample, and the peripheral blood mononuclear cells from that sample were used for TCR beta sequencing. The Qiagen DNeasy Blood Extraction Kit was used to extract genomic DNA from the blood cell samples.

Receptor amplification or capture employed the immunoSEQ multiplex PCR assay. For the multiplex PCR, a mixture combining 60 forward primers for TCR Vbeta segments and 13 reverse primers for TCR Jbeta segments was used. The CDR3 region of rearranged TCR beta genes was amplified from genomic DNA by a multiplex PCR assay. The amplified TCR beta libraries were sequenced on the Illumina HiSeq System as 87-base-pair reads. On the study's bioinformatics: A later analysis tallied roughly 80 million unique TCR beta chains across the 666 repertoires, and around 12 million of those chains were shared by two or more donors. Raw reads were error-corrected and collapsed into unique sequences with a nearest-neighbor algorithm that merged closely related sequences to remove PCR and sequencing errors. CDR3 sequences were aligned to IMGT reference sequences to assign V, D and J gene segments. Each retained sequence needed at least a six-nucleotide match to both a V gene segment and a J gene segment. Rearrangements were classified as productive when the CDR3 lacked stop codons and remained in frame with V and J, and all other rearrangements were classified as non-productive. CDR3 was defined according to IMGT convention as the region running from the second conserved V-encoded cysteine to the conserved J-encoded phenylalanine. The earlier analysis of 587 of the donors excluded any sequence lacking an unambiguous match to a single V gene segment. An earlier analysis of some 610 of the donors called V segments functional above 56.7% productive rearrangements and segregating when the between-donor standard deviation exceeded 5%. A statistical classification framework was developed to diagnose cytomegalovirus status using the catalog of TCR beta chain sequences. A later analysis assigned V and J genes by comparing TCR nucleotide sequences with IMGT/GENE-DB human TR gene sequences. A later analysis assigned CDR3 sequences and most-parsimonious VDJ recombination scenarios with the TCRdist pipeline. In a later analysis, each TCR beta chain was defined by its CDR3 amino acid sequence together with its V-gene family, and reads without a unique V-gene family were excluded. A later analysis removed 450 to 600 highly shared, low-generation-probability nucleotide sequences to deal with suspected cross-contamination and a sequencing artifact. For each public chain, a later analysis derived a clonal expansion index from normalized ranks of inferred template counts within each repertoire. Generation probabilities in a later analysis came from a VDJ recombination model fitted to out-of-frame rearrangements, and those results were checked against IGoR. In a later analysis, TCR-TCR, TCR-HLA and TCR-CMV co-occurrence was scored with hypergeometric tests, and a repertoire-size bias correction was applied to TCR pairs. To estimate false discovery rates, a later analysis permuted the HLA or CMV assignments 20 times. A later analysis grouped co-occurring TCRs with DBSCAN, adding TCRdist sequence similarity when clustering within HLA-allele-positive subsets. Repertoires with fewer than 30,000 or more than 120,000 public chains, plus five repertoires with anomalous nucleotide sharing, were excluded from co-occurrence clustering. In its TCRdb copy, this immuneACCESS table keeps in-frame sequences only and misses some clones. Where compared with another copy, unresolved V genes explain less than half of these, and the others have no known cause. The DNA was the basis for D and trimming; V, J and clone size are from that table. This sample holds fewer than 250,000 clones; about 84% were observed only once. 1.3% of the sample rests with the top ten.

The full study reports these points: Because counts were too low, seventeen rarely observed V segments, including chromosome 9 orphons, were excluded from the earlier analysis of about 500 of the donors. A further reported finding was that TCR beta sequences accurately predicted the HLA-A and HLA-B alleles for most subjects in the first cohort. For the cohort, immune exposure information was limited to CMV serostatus. At a false discovery rate of 0.05, a later analysis linked 15,000 to 20,000 TCR beta sequences to specific HLA alleles. It was suggested by the authors that the approach could potentially be generalized to other disease states and immunological phenotypes. In an earlier analysis of roughly 500 of the donors, most TCR beta V segments appeared in productive rearrangements about 87% or about 30% of the time, broadly matching IMGT annotations. While some public TCRs were present in many individuals, most TCR sequences turned up only very rarely across donors. Assigning TCR associations to individual alleles was difficult when HLA alleles, especially DR and DQ, strongly co-occurred. A group of highly shared sequence variants was considered likely to be a technical artifact of the sequencing pipeline. Some IMGT-functional V segments, including TRBV6-2 and TRBV6-3, could not be told apart with the 87-base-pair reads, so those segments were excluded. A later genetic analysis associated a missense DCLRE1C variant with V-gene and J-gene trimming of TCR beta chains, and an independent cohort replicated the association. Only TCR beta chains were sequenced in this cohort, and the absence of alpha or paired-chain data limited detectable features. Cytomegalovirus status was reported to be diagnosed by the classifier with high specificity and sensitivity in both the original and validation cohorts. In vitro tests confirmed that a few of the cytomegalovirus-associated TCR beta chains recognize cytomegalovirus antigens. Compared with equally common non-associated chains, HLA-associated TCR beta chains in a later analysis were more clonally expanded and had lower generation probabilities. In a later analysis, TCR association rates were found to vary across HLA loci, with the most associated TCRs seen for DRB1 alleles and the fewest for HLA-C alleles. The presence/absence analyses assumed that sequencing depth was roughly uniform across donors, and that assumption may not be true. According to a later genetic analysis, donors in an Asian-associated ancestry cluster had fewer N-insertions in productive TCRs than the roughly 700-donor mean. The study listed approximately 150 TCR beta chains as associated with cytomegalovirus. Linkage disequilibrium might explain the correlated functional status among segregating V segments, but an unknown experimental factor could not be ruled out. A later analysis reported that several top co-occurrence clusters appeared linked to parvovirus B19, influenza, CMV and Epstein-Barr virus. Because some donors lacked HLA typing at each locus, the association tests relied only on the typed subset. In a later analysis, most CMV-associated TCR beta chains were found to appear HLA-restricted, with HLA associations seemingly driven largely by CMV exposure.

The receptor chain draws on TRBV9 and TRBJ2-2, with 9 bases in between that match TRBD2. The clonotype originates from a human donor in good health. The sequenced sample consisted of PBMCs. The CDR3 here reads CASSGTSANTGELFF. The bases are TGTGCCAGCAGCGGGACTAGCGCCAACACCGGGGAGCTGTTTTTT.